The 5 T cell receptor beta chains below come from one sample, sequenced in a study of vaccination and CD4 T cells after COVID-19. For these TCRs, the target antigens are not known. Cultured CD4+ T-cell DNA underwent Oncomine TCR Beta short-read sequencing. TCRdb recomputed calls from the PCR reads with MiXCR, one row per CDR3 protein. The sample includes fewer than 9,000 distinct CDR3 sequences, more than 30% of them seen just once. Indicated treatment: roughly ten-day PBMC culture with coronavirus spike peptide pools or control peptides (ViraFEST assay). CD4+ T cells that came from the unexposed donor were collected before the COVID-19 pandemic (2011-2018). Material for sequencing was CD4+ T cells from blood, cultured in vitro. These TCRs come from a human donor in good health.

V and J are TRBV7-6 and TRBJ2-4; either TRBD1 or TRBD2 may fit D (5 bases each). This CDR3 comprises 13 residues. Per the germline V gene, CDR1 is SGHVS and CDR2 is FNYEAQ. The V gene lost 4 bases and the J gene lost 10 bases, with 14 bases spanning the gap. The CDR3 region is CASSSLAEGIQYF. CDR3 nucleotide sequence: TGTGCCAGCAGCTCCCTGGCTGAGGGGATTCAGTACTTC.

This clonotype occurred a few times. This chain links TRBV6-2 or TRBV6-3 with TRBJ1-2; 9 bases align to TRBD1. The CDR3 has 14 residues. The junction had 7 bases not matched to a gene; V was cut back by 6 bases and J by 5 bases. From germline, CDR1 is MNHEY and CDR2 SVGEGT. The CDR3 loop reads CASSPDGTGYGYTF. CDR3 nucleotides: TGTGCCAGCAGCCCCGACGGGACAGGGTATGGCTACACCTTC.

In its sample, this clonotype was seen a few times. V and J are TRBV6-5 and TRBJ1-6, with D uncertain. Trimming took off 3 bases at V and 7 bases at J, with 10 bases between the two ends. The CDR3 sequence is 14 residues long. Germline CDR1 reads MNHEY; CDR2 reads SVGAGI. This CDR3 is CASSYQDLNSPLHF. CDR3 nucleotide sequence: TGTGCCAGCAGTTATCAGGATCTGAATTCACCCCTCCACTTT.

The CDR3 loop is CASSTRHEQYF. The CDR3 DNA sequence: TGTGCCAGCAGCACCCGGCACGAGCAGTACTTC. This chain joins TRBV12-3 or TRBV12-4 and TRBJ2-7; D call uncertain. V dropped 6 bases and J dropped 5 bases, with 8 bases sitting between them. The CDR3 contains 11 residues.

The chain recombines TRBV7-2 with TRBJ2-1; D is ambiguous. CDR1 is SGHTA, CDR2 FQGNSA, per germline. The V and J ends lost 2 bases and 8 bases respectively, with 13 bases between them. The CDR3 is made up of 14 amino acids. The CDR3 sequence: CASSLNLGNDEQFF. The CDR3 region has the DNA TGTGCCAGCAGCTTAAATCTGGGGAACGATGAGCAGTTCTTC.